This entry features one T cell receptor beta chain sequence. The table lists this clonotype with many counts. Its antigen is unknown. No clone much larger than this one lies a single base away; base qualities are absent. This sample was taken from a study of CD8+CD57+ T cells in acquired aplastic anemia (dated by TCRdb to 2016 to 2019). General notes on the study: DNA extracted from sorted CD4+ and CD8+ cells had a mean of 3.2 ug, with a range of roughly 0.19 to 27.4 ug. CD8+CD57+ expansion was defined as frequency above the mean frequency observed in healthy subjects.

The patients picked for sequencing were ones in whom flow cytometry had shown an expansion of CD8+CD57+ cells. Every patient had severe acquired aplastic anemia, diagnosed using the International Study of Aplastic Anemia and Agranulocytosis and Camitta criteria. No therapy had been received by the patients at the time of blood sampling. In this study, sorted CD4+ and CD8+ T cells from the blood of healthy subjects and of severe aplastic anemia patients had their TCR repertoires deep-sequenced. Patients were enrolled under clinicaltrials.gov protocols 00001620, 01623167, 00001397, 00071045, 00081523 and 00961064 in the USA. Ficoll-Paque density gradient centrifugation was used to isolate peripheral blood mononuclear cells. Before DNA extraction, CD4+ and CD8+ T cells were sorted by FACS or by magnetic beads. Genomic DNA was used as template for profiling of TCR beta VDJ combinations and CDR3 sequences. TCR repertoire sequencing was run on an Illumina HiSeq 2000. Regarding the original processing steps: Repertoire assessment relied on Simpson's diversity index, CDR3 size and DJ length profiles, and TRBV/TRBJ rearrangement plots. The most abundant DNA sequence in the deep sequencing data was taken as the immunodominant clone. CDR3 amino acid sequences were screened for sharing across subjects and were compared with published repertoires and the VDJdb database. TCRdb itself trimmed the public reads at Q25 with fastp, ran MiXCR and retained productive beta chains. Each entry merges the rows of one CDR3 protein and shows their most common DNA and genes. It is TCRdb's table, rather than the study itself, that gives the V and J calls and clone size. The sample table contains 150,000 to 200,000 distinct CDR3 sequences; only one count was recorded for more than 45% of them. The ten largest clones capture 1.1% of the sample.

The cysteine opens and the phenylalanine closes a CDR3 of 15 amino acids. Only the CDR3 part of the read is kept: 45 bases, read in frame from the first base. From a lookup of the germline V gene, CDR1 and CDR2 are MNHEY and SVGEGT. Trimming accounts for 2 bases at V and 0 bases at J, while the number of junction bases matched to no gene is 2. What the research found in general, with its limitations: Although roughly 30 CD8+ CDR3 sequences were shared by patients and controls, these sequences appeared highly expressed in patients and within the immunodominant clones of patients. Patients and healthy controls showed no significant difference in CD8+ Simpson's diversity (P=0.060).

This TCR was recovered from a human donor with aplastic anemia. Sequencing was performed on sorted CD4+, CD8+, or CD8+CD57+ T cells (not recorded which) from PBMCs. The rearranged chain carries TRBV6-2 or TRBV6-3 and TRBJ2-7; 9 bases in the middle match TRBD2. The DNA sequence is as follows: TGTGCCAGCAGTTACAAGCGGGGGGTCTCCTACGAGCAGTACTTC. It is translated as CASSYKRGVSYEQYF.